The clone carrying this T cell receptor (beta chain) was recorded at least ten times. As for time point: newly diagnosed GD, antithyroid drugs for less than 3 months. Scientists built the TCR library using RNA that was extracted from PBMCs. An endocrinology department in Xi'an, China, supplied the patients. From germline, CDR1 is MDHEN and CDR2 SYDVKM. The CDR3 length is 14 residues. Deletions cut 4 bases from V and 4 bases from J, with 14 bases between. These data belong to a study of regulatory T cells in long-lasting Graves disease. Turning to the study itself: Graves' patients with a new diagnosis had received antithyroid drugs under 3 months.

According to the study, TCR beta libraries were built with iRepertoire HTBI primers and CDR3-region Arm-PCR. TCRdb called the multiplex PCR reads again in MiXCR, with one record for every CDR3 protein. The sample records some 460,000 distinct CDR3 sequences, around 16% being singletons. These same records also appear under a second study, on T cells in Graves' hyperthyroidism and ophthalmopathy. This second report adds: Researchers ran a first-round RT-PCR on the TCR CDR3 using the HTBI primer set.

Sequencing used peripheral blood mononuclear cells (PBMCs), obtained at new diagnosis, from a patient treated with antithyroid drugs. The rearrangement links TRBV28 to TRBJ2-7, with D possibly being TRBD1 (6 bases). The TCR sequence derives from a man aged 35 to 55 with Graves disease. CDR3 DNA: TGTGCCAGCAGTTGGGGGCAACGAGGGTACGAGCAGTACTTC. It yields the protein CASSWGQRGYEQYF.